The 27 T cell receptor beta chains below all came from one sample that was sequenced in a study of early T cells in non-severe SARS-CoV-2 infection. TCRdb used MiXCR to reprocess the 5' RACE reads, holding one entry per CDR3 protein. The sample consists of approximately 42,000 distinct CDR3 sequences, approximately 6.9% of them appearing once. The sample was whole blood. The receptors stem from an adult who was a healthcare worker with PCR-confirmed SARS-CoV-2 infection or an uninfected control (not recorded which).

There are a few counts of this clonotype. This sequence joins TRBV3-1 and TRBJ2-7, with D unresolved. Per germline, CDR1 LGHDT and CDR2 YNNKEL (reference sequence). The V end was cut by 2 bases, the J end by 4 bases, with 6 bases between. The CDR3 has 12 residues. The CDR3 loop reads CASSQRAYEQYF. CDR3 DNA: TGTGCCAGCAGCCAAAGAGCTTACGAGCAGTACTTC.

DNA for the CDR3: TGTGCCAGCAGCTTAGAGCCAGCGGGGGGCACAGATACGCAGTATTTT. Encoded protein: CASSLEPAGGTDTQYF. The V gene is TRBV7-6, the J gene TRBJ2-3, with 8 bases identical to TRBD2. The germline gives CDR1 SGHVS, CDR2 FNYEAQ. The V segment lost 1 base and the J segment 1 base; nucleotides outside the gene matches: 4. The CDR3 length is 16 residues.

CDR3 loop: CASSDRSGGVYEQYF. CDR3 nucleotides: TGCGCCAGCAGTGATCGGTCCGGGGGAGTCTACGAGCAGTACTTC. V usage is TRBV10-2 and J usage is TRBJ2-7; TRBD2 is a possible D gene (6 bases). Per germline, CDR1 WSHSY and CDR2 SAAADI. V gave up 3 bases and J gave up 3 bases, with 15 bases separating them. The CDR3 extends over 15 amino acids.

V usage is TRBV11-2 and J usage is TRBJ2-7; D might be TRBD1 (5 bases). Germline lookup yields CDR1 SGHAT and CDR2 FQNNGV. The CDR3 totals 15 residues. Between the trimmed V and J ends, which lost 1 base and 2 bases, there was a span of 12 bases. The CDR3 DNA sequence: TGTGCCAGCAGCTTAGGGTTGACAGTACCCTACGAGCAGTACTTC. Residues: CASSLGLTVPYEQYF. Looking up the rest from reference TRBV11-2 and TRBJ2-7 gives the full variable domain: EAGVAQSPRYKIIEKRQSVAFWCNPISGHATLYWYQQILGQGPKLLIQFQNNGVVDDSQLPKDRFSAERLKGVDSTLKIQPAKLEDSAVYLCASSLGLTVPYEQYFGPGTRLTVT.

The V gene is TRBV9, the J gene TRBJ2-3; TRBD2 matches at 13 bases. Germline V lookup: CDR1 SGDLS, CDR2 YYNGEE. The CDR3 sequence is 19 residues long. V gave up 8 bases and J gave up 5 bases; unmatched junction bases: 20. The DNA of the CDR3 is TGTGCCAGTAGTTGGAGCCTAGGACTAGCGGGGGACCGGGGAGATACGCAGTATTTT. Protein product: CASSWSLGLAGDRGDTQYF.

CDR3 nucleotide sequence: TGCGCCAGCAGCCAGGACAGGGGGCTAAGCTATGGCTACACCTTC. Its translation is CASSQDRGLSYGYTF. The gene calls are TRBV4-3 and TRBJ1-2, with TRBD1 matching 11 bases. Germline values: CDR1 LGHNA, CDR2 YSLEER. CDR3 size: 15 residues. With 3 bases clipped from V and 4 bases from J, the junction kept 4 bases outside the gene matches.

This clonotype was observed many times. The chain links TRBV6-5 to TRBJ2-1; maybe TRBD1 (6 bases). This CDR3 is built from 15 residues. Germline CDR1 is MNHEY and CDR2 is SVGAGI. V lost 5 bases and J 8 bases, leaving 19 bases between the germline ends. CDR3 sequence (DNA): TGTGCCAGCAGTCCCCCCAGAATACAGGGTCATGAGCAGTTCTTC. Protein sequence: CASSPPRIQGHEQFF.

The sample holds many counts of this clonotype. CDR3 DNA sequence: TGTGCCAGTAGGCAGACAGATTATGGCTACACCTTC. Protein product: CASRQTDYGYTF. V gene TRBV19 combines with J gene TRBJ1-2; maybe TRBD1 (5 bases). V lost 6 bases and J 5 bases, leaving 10 bases between the germline ends. Germline CDR1 and CDR2: LNHDA and SQIVND (reference sequence). This CDR3 has 12 amino acids.

Ten or more counts support this clonotype. The CDR3 DNA is TGTGCCAGCAGCTTACGACTGAACACAGATACGCAGTATTTT. Its translation is CASSLRLNTDTQYF. The chain joins TRBV7-6 to TRBJ2-3, with unresolved D. V was cut by 2 bases and J by 2 bases, with 8 bases left in between. The V gene's germline CDR1 is SGHVS and CDR2 FNYEAQ. The CDR3 covers 14 residues.

This clonotype was counted between two and nine times. The chain uses TRBV20-1 and TRBJ2-7; no clear D. V was pared by 1 base and J by 6 bases, with 4 bases between. This CDR3 region has 10 residues. Looked up from germline, CDR1 is DFQATT and CDR2 is SNEGSKA (reference sequence). CDR3 amino acids: CSARGGEQYF. The DNA of the CDR3 is TGCAGTGCTAGAGGGGGCGAGCAGTACTTC.

This clonotype was seen ten or more times. The genes are TRBV11-2 and TRBJ2-2, with TRBD1 identical over 9 bases. The V segment lost 0 bases and the J segment 0 bases; nucleotides outside the gene matches: 2. This CDR3 region has 17 residues. Germline CDR1 and CDR2: SGHAT and FQNNGV. CDR3 protein: CASSLEGQGPNTGELFF. CDR3 coding DNA: TGTGCCAGCAGCTTAGAGGGACAGGGACCGAACACCGGGGAGCTGTTTTTT.

This clonotype was observed many times. The CDR3 spells CASSVDTGPGETQYF. The CDR3 coding sequence is TGTGCCAGCAGCGTCGACACTGGGCCCGGGGAGACCCAGTACTTC. The chain joins TRBV11-2 to TRBJ2-5; no definite D call. CDR3 length: 15 residues. Deletions cut 5 bases from V and 5 bases from J, with 18 bases between. Germline V CDR1 and CDR2: SGHAT, FQNNGV. Complete variable domain (other parts from reference TRBV11-2 and TRBJ2-5): EAGVAQSPRYKIIEKRQSVAFWCNPISGHATLYWYQQILGQGPKLLIQFQNNGVVDDSQLPKDRFSAERLKGVDSTLKIQPAKLEDSAVYLCASSVDTGPGETQYFGPGTRLLVL.

The CDR3 region has the DNA TGCGCCAGCAGCTTGCCTCTTAGAGATACGCAGTATTTT. Residues: CASSLPLRDTQYF. The rearrangement uses TRBV5-1 and TRBJ2-3; D gene ambiguous. Trimming took 1 base from V and 5 from J, leaving 8 bases between them. The CDR3 has 13 amino acids. CDR1 and CDR2 (germline): SGHRS, YFSETQ.

This clonotype was recorded at least ten times. The chain uses TRBV29-1 and TRBJ2-1, with TRBD2 matching over 10 bases. The ends lost 7 bases at V and 8 bases at J; junction bases unmatched: 11. From germline, CDR1 is SQVTM and CDR2 ANQGSEA. The CDR3 has 14 amino acids. CDR3: CSANLPSGGDEQFF. CDR3 coding DNA: TGCAGCGCAAACCTTCCTAGCGGGGGTGATGAGCAGTTCTTC.

This clonotype was observed many times. The chain has TRBV5-1 and TRBJ1-5; D gene ambiguous. Looked up from germline, CDR1 is SGHRS and CDR2 is YFSETQ. The CDR3 has 15 amino acids. Between the trimmed V and J ends, which lost 4 bases and 4 bases, there was a span of 15 bases. The CDR3 spells CASSAPGGGNQPQHF. In DNA form, the CDR3 reads TGCGCCAGCAGCGCCCCCGGCGGTGGAAATCAGCCCCAGCATTTT.

There are a few counts of this clonotype. The V call is TRBV7-3, the J call TRBJ2-5, with 12 bases lining up with TRBD2. V lost 3 bases, J lost 5 bases, and 1 base stayed unmatched. Germline V gene lookup returns CDR1 SGHTA and CDR2 FQGTGA. This CDR3 has 14 amino acids. Here the CDR3 DNA reads TGTGCCAGCAGCTTGACTAGCGGGGGTGAGACCCAGTACTTC. The encoded protein is CASSLTSGGETQYF.

This clonotype was counted many times. The rearrangement links TRBV12-3 or TRBV12-4 to TRBJ2-7; D possibly matches TRBD1 or TRBD2 (5 bases each). Trimming cost V 7 bases and J 7 bases, with 11 bases left between them. The CDR3 runs 11 residues. The CDR3 coding sequence is TGTGCCAGCAAGGGACGGACGGAGCAGTACTTC. It codes for CASKGRTEQYF.

The chain employs TRBV6-5 and TRBJ2-3, with TRBD2 matching 14 bases. Unmatched junction bases numbered 7, after V lost 2 bases and J lost 6 bases. The CDR3 spans 17 residues. CDR1 is MNHEY and CDR2 is SVGAGI in the germline V gene. CDR3 sequence (DNA): TGTGCCAGCAGTTACCACGGGACTAGCGGGGGCAGGGATACGCAGTATTTT. Translating gives CASSYHGTSGGRDTQYF.

In nucleotides, the CDR3 is TGTGCCAGCAGCTTACGACAGGCCCTCTATGGCTACACCTTC. This sequence encodes CASSLRQALYGYTF. The chain has TRBV5-5 and TRBJ1-2; tentative D call: TRBD1 (6 bases). The CDR3 consists of 14 residues. Germline-derived CDR1 and CDR2 are SGHKS and YYEKEE (reference sequence). The V and J ends lost 2 bases and 4 bases respectively, with 12 bases between them.

At least ten counts were recorded for this clonotype. The chain uses TRBV2 and TRBJ1-1, with 7 bases identical to TRBD1. With 6 bases clipped from V and 1 base from J, the junction kept 5 bases outside the gene matches. The germline V gene encodes CDR1 SNHLY and CDR2 FYNNEI. CDR3 length equals 14 residues. For the CDR3, the DNA is TGTGCCAGCAGCCGGGACAGCACGAACACTGAAGCTTTCTTT. Its translation: CASSRDSTNTEAFF.

This clonotype showed up many times. DNA of the CDR3: TGTGCCAGCAGCTCGGACTGGAGCTCCTACAATGAGCAGTTCTTC. Its translation is CASSSDWSSYNEQFF. This chain uses TRBV7-9 with TRBJ2-1; D is possibly TRBD2 (5 bases). V lost 4 bases and J 0 bases, leaving 10 bases between the germline ends. Germline V gene lookup returns CDR1 SEHNR and CDR2 FQNEAQ (reference sequence). The CDR3 has 15 amino acids.

There are many counts of this clonotype. The chain is built from TRBV12-3 or TRBV12-4 and TRBJ2-3, with D possibly being TRBD2 (6 bases). Trimming took 5 bases from V and 4 from J, leaving 10 bases between them. CDR3 length: 13 residues. The CDR3 nucleotides read TGTGCCAGCAGTCTACCGGGGGCAGATACGCAGTATTTT. Its translation is CASSLPGADTQYF.

The table lists this clonotype with a few counts. The CDR3 DNA is TGTGCCAGCAGGTCCGCCGGGACTAATGAAAAACTGTTTTTT. Amino acid sequence: CASRSAGTNEKLFF. V and J are TRBV6-6 and TRBJ1-4; D gene uncertain. V lost 6 bases and J 2 bases, leaving 10 bases between the germline ends. This CDR3 has 14 amino acids. The germline CDR1 and CDR2 sequences are MNHNY and SVGAGI (reference sequence).

This clonotype was found a few times. CDR3 in amino acids: CASSQGSSRNEQFF. DNA of the CDR3: TGTGCCAGCAGCCAAGGTTCTAGCCGCAATGAGCAGTTCTTC. The chain employs TRBV3-1 and TRBJ2-1; tentatively, D is TRBD2 (5 bases). The CDR3 extends over 14 amino acids. The ends were cut back, 1 base at V and 6 bases at J, with 10 bases in the middle. The germline CDR1 and CDR2 sequences are LGHDT and YNNKEL (reference sequence).

This clonotype was seen ten or more times. The genes are TRBV5-4 and TRBJ2-1; 7 bases fit TRBD2. Germline V gene data show CDR1 as SGHNT and CDR2 as YYREEE (reference sequence). Trimming cost V 1 base and J 0 bases; bases outside gene matches: 1. The CDR3 totals 15 residues. The CDR3 DNA is TGTGCCAGCAGCTTGCGGGGGGACTCCTACAATGAGCAGTTCTTC. It translates to CASSLRGDSYNEQFF.

This chain uses TRBV30 with TRBJ2-5; 8 nucleotides agree with TRBD2. This CDR3 spans 16 amino acids. V gave up 8 bases and J gave up 1 base; unmatched junction bases: 15. CDR1 is GTSNPN and CDR2 is SVGIG in the germline V gene (reference sequence). The CDR3 nucleotides read TGTGCCGTACTTACTTTAGCGGGACGAACCCAAGAGACCCAGTACTTC. It encodes CAVLTLAGRTQETQYF. Full variable domain (missing parts from reference TRBV30 and TRBJ2-5): SQTIHQWPATLVQPVGSPLSLECTVEGTSNPNLYWYRQAAGRGLQLLFYSVGIGQISSEVPQNLSASRPQDRQFILSSKKLLLSDSGFYLCAVLTLAGRTQETQYFGPGTRLLVL.

This rearrangement joins TRBV9 to TRBJ2-2, with a weak D call TRBD2 (5 bases). The V end lost 4 bases, the J end lost 5 bases, and 18 bases lay between the germline ends. CDR3 size: 16 residues. Germline V gene lookup returns CDR1 SGDLS and CDR2 YYNGEE. The chain's CDR3 is CASSPNWARGTGELFF. DNA of the CDR3: TGTGCCAGCAGCCCAAACTGGGCCCGAGGGACCGGGGAGCTGTTTTTT.